Described below is a single T cell receptor beta chain sequence and its context. Which antigen it targets is not known. The record has no base qualities; no much larger clone is one base away. This record belongs to a study of blood T cell repertoires in COVID-19 (TCRdb year 2020). With respect to the entire study: Samples covering the acute and convalescent phases of COVID-19 were provided by collaborators in the United States, Italy and Spain. The material from the prospective study consisted of cDNA or gDNA derived from T cells, B-cell-depleted T cells, or PBMCs. Deeply sampled blood TCRbeta repertoires from subjects exposed to, actively infected with, or recovered from COVID-19 were included in the dataset. The repertoires were made available in a free public database intended to serve as a resource for research on the immune response to SARS-CoV-2. The samples were drawn from the first 160 participants of the ongoing ImmuneRACE study and from some 1,300 subjects provided by 6 global collaborators. Nearly every sample came with metadata listing a de-identified subject ID, COVID-19 status, age in years and sex. Where available, HLA class I and class II types were taken from metadata supplied by the sample provider and were not determined by assay-based typing. Study-wide conclusions, independent of this receptor: The amount of clinical and demographic metadata varied by source and participant and was provided uncurated.

Enrolling through a virtual design, the prospective study's participants ranged in age from roughly 18 to 89 years and lived across roughly 23 United States geographic areas. In the prospective study, cohorts were assigned on the basis of participant-reported clinical history obtained from a screening survey and a study questionnaire. Recovered participants in ImmuneRACE Cohort 3 were defined by two consecutive negative NP/OP PCR tests, clearance by a healthcare professional, or resolution of symptoms. In the prospective study, mobile phlebotomists collected whole blood, serum and a nasopharyngeal or oropharyngeal swab from each participant. Prospective study participants could optionally give additional blood draws and questionnaires over an approximately 2-month period. Prospective study blood samples were shipped either frozen or at room temperature before DNA extraction. TCRbeta CDR3 regions were amplified from genomic DNA by means of the immunoSEQ Assay, a bias-controlled multiplex PCR. In the paper's pipeline: Within the assay, amplification of reference gene primers was used to estimate how many nucleated cells each sample contained. To quantify the absolute abundance of each unique TCRbeta CDR3 rearrangement, sequence reads were collapsed and filtered. For each sample, productive Simpson clonality was calculated as the square root of Simpson's diversity index across productive rearrangements. TCRdb took over this immuneACCESS table, retaining in-frame rearrangements with V and J assigned. Such tables are incomplete; in checked studies, under half of the missing clones stem from an unresolved V gene, and the remainder is unexplained. From that table come the V and J calls and clone size; the DNA was used to work out D and trimming. For this sample there are some 270,000 clones; roughly 89% appear just once. The ten largest clones add up to about 2% of the sample.

The CDR3, from cysteine to phenylalanine, totals 14 residues. Of all the DNA, just the CDR3 is kept, 42 bases in frame from base 1. Per the germline V gene (reference sequence), LGHDT is the CDR1 and YNNKEL is the CDR2. Trimming removed 2 bases from V and 8 bases from J, leaving 15 bases between the germline ends. This receptor chain uses TRBV3-1 (or the pseudogene TRBV3-2) and TRBJ1-2; the D gene lacks a confident call. The specimen sequenced was PBMCs or T cells enriched from blood (not recorded which). This TCR was sampled from a woman aged 60 to 75 who had recovered from COVID-19. CDR3 sequence: CASSQYSDPGGYTF. The DNA reads TGTGCCAGCAGCCAATATTCAGACCCCGGGGGCTACACCTTC.